This T cell receptor beta chain comes out of a study of PD-1 blockade in classical Hodgkin lymphoma. Study summary: Administration of nivolumab to patients was at 3 mg/kg intravenously every 2 weeks. Notes on the study in general: Those patients who began receiving nivolumab less than 1 year after ASCT had lower diversity, and they were excluded. Those achieving complete response showed baseline diversity like newly diagnosed patients. The origin of the repertoire differences remains undefined, with disease activity or prior therapy as possible causes.

Relapse after autologous stem cell transplantation occurred in every patient, and brentuximab vedotin exposure varied. Trimming took off 3 bases at V and 2 bases at J, with 8 bases between the two ends. CDR3 length: 13 residues. Germline V gives CDR1 SGHDN, CDR2 FVKESK. Regarding this clone: Its specificity is unknown. At the DNA level, this CDR3 is encoded by other sequences in the same sample as well.

Sequencing was performed with immunoSEQ multiplex PCR; in TCRdb, only in-frame clones are kept and a portion is missing. Of about 25,000 clones listed, almost 70% are singletons. The rearrangement joins TRBV14 to TRBJ2-7; maybe TRBD1 (5 bases). The receptor's source is a human donor with classical Hodgkin lymphoma. The sample was peripheral blood mononuclear cells (PBMCs), taken at baseline. The CDR3 nucleotides are TGTGCCAGCAGCCAGGAGACAGCCTACGAGCAGTACTTC. The encoded protein is CASSQETAYEQYF. Combining the CDR3 with reference TRBV14 and TRBJ2-7 gives the whole variable domain EAGVTQFPSHSVIEKGQTVTLRCDPISGHDNLYWYRRVMGKEIKFLLHFVKESKQDESGMPNNRFLAERTGGTYSTLKVQPAELEDSGVYFCASSQETAYEQYFGPGTRLTVT.